The 24 T cell receptor beta chains in this list originate from one sample, sequenced in a study of control samples from healthy donors and cancer patients. Some clones are missing from TCRdb's copy, which holds only in-frame ones; the method was immunoSEQ multiplex PCR. The sample carries about 170,000 clones, 91% recorded once. The sequenced material came from blood. These receptors came from a woman in her 30s in good health.

The chain carries TRBV9 and TRBJ2-7, with 9 nucleotides matching TRBD1. The V gene end was trimmed by 0 bases and the J gene end by 5 bases; junction bases not matched to a gene: 6. The CDR3 is 15 amino acids. The V gene's germline CDR1 is SGDLS and CDR2 YYNGEE. The DNA of the CDR3 is TGTGCCAGCAGCGTAGCCGGGACAGGGATCCACGAGCAGTACTTC. Protein product: CASSVAGTGIHEQYF.

A single count supports this clone. Distinct nucleotide sequences in the sample also encode this CDR3. The genes are TRBV30 and TRBJ1-5; D gene unclear. Germline CDR1 and CDR2: GTSNPN and SVGIG (reference sequence). CDR3 length: 15 residues. V gave up 0 bases and J gave up 2 bases, with 11 bases separating them. The CDR3 nucleotides read TGTGCCTGGAGTGTCCGGGGTAGGGGCAATCAGCCCCAGCATTTT. Translated: CAWSVRGRGNQPQHF.

In the case of this clone: Additional DNA sequences in this sample encode the identical CDR3. V gene TRBV7-8 combines with J gene TRBJ1-5; no clear D. The CDR3 length is 14 residues. Per germline, CDR1 SGHVS and CDR2 FQNEAQ. Trimming took off 1 base at V and 3 bases at J, with 7 bases between the two ends. CDR3 bases: TGTGCCAGCAGCTTAGGTGGGCTCAATCAGCCCCAGCATTTT. Translation: CASSLGGLNQPQHF. Together with reference TRBV7-8 and TRBJ1-5, the CDR3 gives the full variable domain: GAGVSQSPRYKVAKRGQDVALRCDPISGHVSLFWYQQALGQGPEFLTYFQNEAQLDKSGLPSDRFFAERPEGSVSTLKIQRTQQEDSAVYLCASSLGGLNQPQHFGDGTRLSIL.

The table lists this clone with a count of one. The chain combines TRBV28 with TRBJ1-1; 7 positions agree with TRBD1. The CDR3 totals 15 residues. After removal of 6 bases from V and 4 bases from J, the junction contained 11 bases not matched to a gene. Germline-derived CDR1 and CDR2 are MDHEN and SYDVKM. The CDR3 bases are TGTGCCAGCAGCCCACAGGGGTCGGAGAGCACTGAAGCTTTCTTT. As protein: CASSPQGSESTEAFF.

Only one count was recorded for this clone. The chain employs TRBV5-6 and TRBJ1-1; D remains ambiguous. Looked up from germline, CDR1 is SGHDT and CDR2 is YYEEEE. V gave up 1 base and J gave up 1 base, with 8 bases separating them. The CDR3 has 14 amino acids. CDR3 sequence reads: CASSLRAKNTEAFF. The DNA of the CDR3 is TGTGCCAGCAGCTTGCGAGCCAAGAACACTGAAGCTTTCTTT.

This chain links TRBV7-3 with TRBJ2-3; TRBD2 matches at 8 bases. Trimming removed 5 bases from V and 4 bases from J; junction bases left unmatched: 14. Germline V gene lookup returns CDR1 SGHTA and CDR2 FQGTGA. The CDR3 consists of 17 residues. Here the CDR3 DNA reads TGTGCCAGCAGCGCCCGCTTACGCGGGGGGTCCCCAGATACGCAGTATTTT. This encodes CASSARLRGGSPDTQYF.

The V gene is TRBV12-3 or TRBV12-4, the J gene TRBJ1-1, with a tentative D call TRBD1 (5 bases). CDR3 length equals 13 residues. The V end lost 3 bases, the J end lost 7 bases, and 12 bases lay between the germline ends. CDR3 region: CASSLASGSEAFF. The DNA for the CDR3 is TGTGCCAGCAGTTTGGCGTCAGGGAGTGAAGCTTTCTTT.

The chain carries TRBV28 and TRBJ1-6; D is perhaps TRBD1 (5 bases). This CDR3 has 15 amino acids. Per the germline V gene, CDR1 is MDHEN and CDR2 is SYDVKM. V was trimmed by 7 bases and J by 7 bases, leaving 17 bases between them. The CDR3 loop reads CASKITGTANSPLHF. The CDR3 DNA follows: TGTGCCAGCAAAATTACCGGGACGGCCAATTCACCCCTCCACTTT.

This clone was seen just once. This rearrangement joins TRBV2 to TRBJ2-3; D is unclear. The germline CDR1 and CDR2 sequences are SNHLY and FYNNEI. Trimming cost V 2 bases and J 2 bases, with 14 bases left between them. This CDR3 spans 16 amino acids. CDR3 coding DNA: TGTGCCAGCAGTGAAATACTATCCCCACTCACAGATACGCAGTATTTT. It is translated as CASSEILSPLTDTQYF.

The chain links TRBV6-1 to TRBJ2-1; 8 bases match TRBD1. Germline V gene data show CDR1 as MNHNS and CDR2 as SASEGT. The ends lost 0 bases at V and 6 bases at J; junction bases unmatched: 1. The CDR3 is 14 amino acids. The CDR3 is CASSEAGTGNEQFF. CDR3 DNA sequence: TGTGCCAGCAGTGAAGCTGGGACAGGCAATGAGCAGTTCTTC.

The genes are TRBV18 and TRBJ2-1; 13 bases fit TRBD2. V lost 8 bases, J lost 6 bases, and 1 base stayed unmatched. Germline lookup yields CDR1 KGHSH and CDR2 LQKENI. The CDR3 loop spans 13 amino acids. The CDR3 DNA reads as TGTGCCAGCGGGACTAGCGGGGTCAATGAGCAGTTCTTC. This sequence encodes CASGTSGVNEQFF.

This clone was counted a few times. The chain links TRBV5-1 to TRBJ1-2; 7 bases match TRBD1. The CDR3 sequence is 13 residues long. Per germline, CDR1 SGHRS and CDR2 YFSETQ. The ends lost 0 bases at V and 5 bases at J; junction bases unmatched: 1. CDR3 protein: CASSLVQGYGYTF. CDR3 DNA: TGCGCCAGCAGCTTGGTACAGGGGTATGGCTACACCTTC.

This clone has only one observation. V usage is TRBV10-3 and J usage is TRBJ1-1, with D unclear. The CDR3 has 14 amino acids. Germline-derived CDR1 and CDR2 are ENHRY and SYGVKD. V shed 0 bases and J shed 1 base, with 6 bases lying between them. The CDR3 DNA sequence: TGTGCCATCAGTGAGTCGTCGGGGAACACTGAAGCTTTCTTT. Translated: CAISESSGNTEAFF.

The chain carries TRBV3-1 (or the pseudogene TRBV3-2) and TRBJ2-7; 8 positions agree with TRBD2. In germline, CDR1 is LGHDT, CDR2 YNNKEL (reference sequence). Unmatched junction bases numbered 4, after V lost 1 base and J lost 5 bases. The CDR3 consists of 14 residues. The CDR3 is CASSQAAGVHEQYF. The CDR3 DNA reads TGTGCCAGCAGCCAAGCAGCGGGAGTCCACGAGCAGTACTTC.

J is TRBJ1-6 and V is TRBV5-1; D unresolved. V lost 0 bases and J lost 8, with 9 bases in between. This CDR3 has 14 amino acids. Germline values: CDR1 SGHRS, CDR2 YFSETQ. The CDR3: CASSLGGYDSPLHF. The DNA of the CDR3 is TGCGCCAGCAGCTTGGGAGGGTATGATTCACCCCTCCACTTT.

The rearrangement joins TRBV27 to TRBJ1-5, with a tentative D call TRBD1 (5 bases). The CDR3 runs to 14 residues. Germline V lookup: CDR1 MNHEY, CDR2 SMNVEV (reference sequence). V was shortened by 0 bases and J by 5 bases, with 8 bases between the two germline ends. The CDR3 region has the DNA TGTGCCAGCAGTTTATCAGGCAGGGATCAGCCCCAGCATTTT. Translated: CASSLSGRDQPQHF.

The gene calls are TRBV10-2 and TRBJ2-2, with 10 bases fitting TRBD1. The CDR3 has 16 amino acids. Germline loops: CDR1 WSHSY, CDR2 SAAADI. Trimming took 2 bases from V and 7 from J; bases not matched to a gene: 7. The chain's CDR3 is CASSEAGTGVFGELFF. The CDR3 bases are TGCGCCAGCAGTGAGGCCGGGACAGGGGTGTTCGGGGAGCTGTTTTTT.

This sequence joins TRBV28 and TRBJ2-7, with unresolved D. This CDR3 is built from 13 residues. Trimming left V 5 bases short and J 1 base short, with 9 bases between. Germline V gives CDR1 MDHEN, CDR2 SYDVKM. CDR3: CASSNPMSYEQYF. The CDR3 DNA is TGTGCCAGCAGTAACCCTATGTCCTACGAGCAGTACTTC.

A note on this clone: Other DNA variants within this sample encode the same CDR3. This chain joins TRBV7-2 and TRBJ1-2; 8 nucleotides match TRBD1. V shed 2 bases and J 0 bases; nucleotides not matched to a gene: 2. This CDR3 has 15 residues. Per germline, CDR1 SGHTA and CDR2 FQGNSA. The CDR3, as DNA: TGTGCCAGCAGCTTACAGGGGGCGCCTAACTATGGCTACACCTTC. Protein: CASSLQGAPNYGYTF.

CDR3 region: CASSGQGVTYNEQFF. The CDR3, as DNA: TGTGCCAGCAGTGGTCAGGGGGTCACCTACAATGAGCAGTTCTTC. This rearrangement joins TRBV2 to TRBJ2-1, with 7 bases lining up with TRBD1. This CDR3 has 15 amino acids. CDR1 is SNHLY, CDR2 FYNNEI, per germline. Unmatched junction bases numbered 5, after V lost 4 bases and J lost 2 bases. Filled out from reference TRBV2 and TRBJ2-1, the complete variable domain reads EPEVTQTPSHQVTQMGQEVILRCVPISNHLYFYWYRQILGQKVEFLVSFYNNEISEKSEIFDDQFSVERPDGSNFTLKIRSTKLEDSAMYFCASSGQGVTYNEQFFGPGTRLTVL.

The rearrangement joins TRBV6-1 to TRBJ1-4; TRBD1 matches 8 bases. The length of the CDR3 is 15 residues. Trimming at V came to 2 bases and at J to 7 bases, leaving 6 bases not matched to a gene. Germline lookup yields CDR1 MNHNS and CDR2 SASEGT. CDR3 bases: TGTGCCAGCAGTGAACCGGGACAGGCTAGTGAAAAACTGTTTTTT. Its protein is CASSEPGQASEKLFF.

The chain links TRBV11-2 to TRBJ2-5, with 8 positions matching TRBD2. The germline V gene encodes CDR1 SGHAT and CDR2 FQNNGV. V lost 1 base to trimming and J lost 1 base; unmatched junction nucleotides: 2. This CDR3 region has 15 residues. This chain's CDR3 is CASSLAGGAQETQYF. DNA for the CDR3: TGTGCCAGCAGCTTAGCGGGGGGGGCCCAAGAGACCCAGTACTTC.

The gene calls are TRBV4-1 and TRBJ1-2; 7 bases match TRBD1. The J segment lost 0 bases and the V segment lost 0 bases, leaving 4 bases of the junction unmatched. Looked up from germline, CDR1 is MGHRA and CDR2 is YSYEKL. The CDR3 runs 16 residues. This CDR3 reads CASSQDPGTANYGYTF. The CDR3 DNA reads TGCGCCAGCAGCCAAGACCCCGGGACAGCTAACTATGGCTACACCTTC.

Concerning this clone: Other nucleotide sequences in the sample specify the same CDR3. The chain links TRBV5-6 to TRBJ1-1; a possible D gene is TRBD1 (5 bases). CDR3 length: 14 amino acids. Trimming took 4 bases from V and 3 from J, leaving 13 bases between them. Germline CDR1 SGHDT, CDR2 YYEEEE. The CDR3 spells CASSLEGRDTEAFF. The CDR3 bases are TGTGCCAGCAGCCTGGAGGGGAGGGACACTGAAGCTTTCTTT.